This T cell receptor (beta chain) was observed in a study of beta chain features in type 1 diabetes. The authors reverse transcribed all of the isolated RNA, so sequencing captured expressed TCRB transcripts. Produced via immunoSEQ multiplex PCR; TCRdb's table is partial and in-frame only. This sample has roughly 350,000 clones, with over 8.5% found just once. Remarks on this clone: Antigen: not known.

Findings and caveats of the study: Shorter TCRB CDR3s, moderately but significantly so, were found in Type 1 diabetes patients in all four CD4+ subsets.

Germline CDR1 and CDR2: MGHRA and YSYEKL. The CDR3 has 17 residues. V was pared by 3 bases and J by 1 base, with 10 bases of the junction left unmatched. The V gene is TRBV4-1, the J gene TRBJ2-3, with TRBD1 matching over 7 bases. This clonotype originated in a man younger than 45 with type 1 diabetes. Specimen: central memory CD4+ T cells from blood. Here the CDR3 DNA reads TGCGCCAGCAGCCATATTGTACAGGGGTTACGCACAGATACGCAGTATTTT. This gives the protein CASSHIVQGLRTDTQYF.